This TCR beta chain comes out of a study of T cells after yellow fever vaccination. Study-wide results and limits: Once the booster was given, most primary-vaccination clones reappeared, at roughly 96% for CD4 and roughly 91% for CD8. Weaker overall was a secondary response that nonetheless peaked faster, on day 5 versus 15. There was a possibility that FACS-sorted repertoires contained abundant clonotypes contaminating from the bulk population.

In its sample, this clonotype was seen many times. Its matching antigen is unknown. One entry per CDR3 protein, called by TCRdb with MiXCR from the 5' RACE reads. This table has about 300,000 distinct CDR3 sequences, 7.5% to 9.5% appearing once. Germline values: CDR1 LNHNV, CDR2 YYDKDF (reference sequence). J was trimmed by 5 bases and V by 1 base; bases with no gene match: 4. The CDR3 is 14 residues long. The receptor was derived from a man aged 18 to 30 who received the YFV17D yellow fever vaccine. The source was CD4+ T cells sorted from PBMCs, collected 5 days after the yellow fever booster vaccination. V is TRBV15 and J is TRBJ2-5; 7 bases agree with TRBD2. CDR3 nucleotides: TGTGCCACCAGCAGAGGGCAGGGAGGGGAGACCCAGTACTTC. Translating gives CATSRGQGGETQYF.